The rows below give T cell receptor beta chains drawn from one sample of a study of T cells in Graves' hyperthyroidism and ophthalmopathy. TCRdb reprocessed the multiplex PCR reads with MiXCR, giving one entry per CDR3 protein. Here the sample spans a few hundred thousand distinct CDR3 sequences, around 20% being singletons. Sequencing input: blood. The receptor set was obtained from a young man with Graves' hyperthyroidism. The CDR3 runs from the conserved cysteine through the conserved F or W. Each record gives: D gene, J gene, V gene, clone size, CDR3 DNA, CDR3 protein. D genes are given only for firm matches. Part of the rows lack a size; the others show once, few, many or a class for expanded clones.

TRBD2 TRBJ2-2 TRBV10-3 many TGTGCCACCACACTAGCGGGGGCGGACACCGGGGAGCTGTTTTTT CATTLAGADTGELFF
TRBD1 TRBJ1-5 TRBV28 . TGTGCCAGCAGTACGACAGGGGGCGTTCGGCAGCCCCAGCATTTT CASSTTGGVRQPQHF
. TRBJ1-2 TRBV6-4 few TGTGCCAGCAGTGACTTCTTCCGGGACCCTGGGGATGGCTACACCTTC CASSDFFRDPGDGYTF
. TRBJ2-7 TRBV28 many TGTGCCAGCAGTTTAAGGGTGGGGAGGGGGCCCCACGAGCAGTACTTC CASSLRVGRGPHEQYF
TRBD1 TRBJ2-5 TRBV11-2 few TGTGCCAGCAGAGCGGCCAGGGGGACGGAGACCCAGTACTTC CASRAARGTETQYF
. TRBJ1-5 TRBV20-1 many TGCAGTGCTAGAGTGGACAATAGCAATCAGCCCCAGCATTTT CSARVDNSNQPQHF
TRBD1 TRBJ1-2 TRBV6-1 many TGTGCCAGCAGCCCGACAGGGTTGAGGGACTATGGCTACACCTTC CASSPTGLRDYGYTF
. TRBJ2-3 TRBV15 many TGTGCCACCAGCAGAGATACGCAGTATTTT CATSRDTQYF
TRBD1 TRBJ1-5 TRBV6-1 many TGTGCCAGCAAAGCGGGACAGGGAGGAGGGCAGCCCCAGCATTTT CASKAGQGGGQPQHF
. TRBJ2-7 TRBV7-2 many TGTGCCAGCAGCTTTTGGGACAACTCCTACGAGCAGTACTTC CASSFWDNSYEQYF
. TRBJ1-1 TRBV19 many TGTGCCAGTAGTACCCTCCGGGGATTCCATATGAACACTGAAGCTTTCTTT CASSTLRGFHMNTEAFF
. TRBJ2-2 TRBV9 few TGTGCCAGCAGCGTAGCTCAAGGAGCGAACACCGGGGAGCTGTTTTTT CASSVAQGANTGELFF
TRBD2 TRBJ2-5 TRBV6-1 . TGTGCCAGCACCGCAGGCGGGGGGGCAGGAGAGACCCAGTACTTC CASTAGGGAGETQYF
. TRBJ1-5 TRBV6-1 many TGTGCCAGCAGTGATCGGGAGTACAATCAGCCCCAGCATTTT CASSDREYNQPQHF
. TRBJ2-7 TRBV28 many TGTGCCAGCGGGACTGTGGCGGTATACGAGCAGTACTTC CASGTVAVYEQYF
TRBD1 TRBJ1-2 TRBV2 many TGTGCCAGCAGTGTAGTCGGACAGGGTTCTGGCGGCTACACCTTC CASSVVGQGSGGYTF
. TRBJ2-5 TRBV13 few TGTGCCAGCAGCGGGCGGGATACCCAAGAGACCCAGTACTTC CASSGRDTQETQYF
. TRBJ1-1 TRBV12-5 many TGTGCTAGTGGTTTAGTTTTAGGGCTGAACACTGAAGCTTTCTTT CASGLVLGLNTEAFF
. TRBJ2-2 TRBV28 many TGTGCCAGCAGTTTCACAGGGATCACCGGGGAGCTGTTTTTT CASSFTGITGELFF
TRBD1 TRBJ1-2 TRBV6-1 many TGTGCCAGCAGTGCAGGGGGCCGGGGCTACACCTTC CASSAGGRGYTF
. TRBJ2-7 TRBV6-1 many TGTGCCAGCAGTCCTAGACAGGTTTCCGTACGCGAGCAGTACTTC CASSPRQVSVREQYF
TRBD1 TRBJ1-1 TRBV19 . TGTGCCAGTAGTATCAACAGGGGCCCCACTGAAGCTTTCTTT CASSINRGPTEAFF
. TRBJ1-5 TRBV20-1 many TGCAGTGCTAGCGGGGTACAAATTAGCAATCAGCCCCAGCATTTT CSASGVQISNQPQHF
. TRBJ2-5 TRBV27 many TGTGCCAGCAGTTCCAGACAGGTTGACTATAGGACCCAGTACTTC CASSSRQVDYRTQYF
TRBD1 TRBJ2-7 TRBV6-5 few TGTGCCAGCAGTTTACAGGGGGTGAGCTCCTACGAGCAGTACTTC CASSLQGVSSYEQYF
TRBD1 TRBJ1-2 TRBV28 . TGTGCCAGCAGTTTAGAATTGGACAGGGTATATGGCTACACCTTC CASSLELDRVYGYTF
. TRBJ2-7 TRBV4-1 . TGCGCCAGCAGCCAAGAAGGGGGGCCCTACGAGCAGTACTTC CASSQEGGPYEQYF
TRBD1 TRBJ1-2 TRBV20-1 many TGCAGTGCTAAACAGGGGTCGAACTATGGCTACACCTTC CSAKQGSNYGYTF
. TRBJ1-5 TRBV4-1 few TGCGCCAGCAGCCAAGAAACAGGGCTTAGCAATCAGCCCCAGCATTTT CASSQETGLSNQPQHF
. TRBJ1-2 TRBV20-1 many TGCAGTGCACCGCCCTGGGCTAACTATGGCTACACCTTC CSAPPWANYGYTF
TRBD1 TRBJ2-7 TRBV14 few TGTGCCAGCAGCCGTAGGGACAGCCTCTACGAGCAGTACTTC CASSRRDSLYEQYF
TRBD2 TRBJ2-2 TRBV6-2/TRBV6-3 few TGTGCCAGCAGCCCCGGACTAGCGGGGGGCTGGCCGTACACCGGGGAGCTGTTTTTT CASSPGLAGGWPYTGELFF
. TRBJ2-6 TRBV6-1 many TGTGCCAGCAGTGATATTGGATCCCTAGGGGCCAACGTCCTGACTTTC CASSDIGSLGANVLTF
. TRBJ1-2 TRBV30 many TGTGCCTGGAGTACAGGAAGAGCTAACTATGGCTACACCTTC CAWSTGRANYGYTF
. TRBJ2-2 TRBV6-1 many TGTGCCAGCAGTGAAACCCCCACCGGGGAGCTGTTTTTT CASSETPTGELFF
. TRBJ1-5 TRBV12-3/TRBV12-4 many TGTGCCAGCAGTGAGTGGAGCAATCAGCCCCAGCATTTT CASSEWSNQPQHF
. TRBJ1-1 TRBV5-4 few TGTGCCAGCAGCTTGGACCGGGGCGGGGAGAACACTGAAGCTTTCTTT CASSLDRGGENTEAFF
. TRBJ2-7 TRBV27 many TGTGCCAGCAGTTTAAAGGGGCCAATGGTCTACGAGCAGTACTTC CASSLKGPMVYEQYF
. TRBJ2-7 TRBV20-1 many TGCAGTGCTAGTCCCCCCGGGACCCCTGCCGAGCAGTACTTC CSASPPGTPAEQYF
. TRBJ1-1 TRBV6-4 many TGTGCCAGCAGCTACGGCACGGGGGTAGACACTGGAGCTTTCTTT CASSYGTGVDTGAFF
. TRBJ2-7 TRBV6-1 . TGTGCCAGCCCGAGGAGGCCCAGCTCCTACGAGCAGTACTTC CASPRRPSSYEQYF
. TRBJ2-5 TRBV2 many TGTGCCAGCAGTGAAGAAGACCTACGGGCAGAGACCCAGTACTTC CASSEEDLRAETQYF
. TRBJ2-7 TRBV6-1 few TGTGCCAGCAGTGTTAATCTCGACTACGAGCAGTACTTC CASSVNLDYEQYF
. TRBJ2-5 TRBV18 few TGTGCCAGCTCAGAAAGAGGGACCGGAGAGACCCAGTACTTC CASSERGTGETQYF
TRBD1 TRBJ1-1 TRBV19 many TGTGCCAGTTCGTTAGGACAGGGGGGAGGCACTGAAGCTTTCTTT CASSLGQGGGTEAFF
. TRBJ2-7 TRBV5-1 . TGCGCCAGCAGCTTGGGCGGCGTAACGGGGTCCTACGAGCAGTACTTC CASSLGGVTGSYEQYF
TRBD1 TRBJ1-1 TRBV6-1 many TGTGCCAGCAGGGACAGGGGAGGGACTGAAGCTTTCTTT CASRDRGGTEAFF
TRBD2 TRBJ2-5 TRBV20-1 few TGCAGTGGAAGGGGTTTAGCGGGGGTCGAAGAGACCCAGTACTTC CSGRGLAGVEETQYF
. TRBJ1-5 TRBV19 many TGTGCCAGTAGATGGGACATATCGAGTAATCAGCCCCAGCATTTT CASRWDISSNQPQHF
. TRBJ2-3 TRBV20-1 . TGCAGTGCCCAAGGGGGGGGGCGGGATACGCAGTATTTT CSAQGGGRDTQYF
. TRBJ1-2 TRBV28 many TGTGCCAGCAGTTTAGCACAGGGAGTGGGCTACACCTTC CASSLAQGVGYTF
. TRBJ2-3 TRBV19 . TGTGCCAGTAGTGCAGGGCTCACAGATACGCAGTATTTT CASSAGLTDTQYF
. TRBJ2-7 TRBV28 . TGTGCCAGCAGTTTGTCCCCCGAGGGCTCCACCTACGAGCAGTACTTC CASSLSPEGSTYEQYF